This is a list of T cell receptor beta chains from one sample in a study of cytomegalovirus exposure and HLA in healthy donors. TCRdb's copy holds only in-frame clones and misses some; the assay was immunoSEQ multiplex PCR. In the table there are 150,000 to 200,000 clones, 88% of which are singletons. Sample: PBMCs. These TCRs come from a man between 18 and 29 years old in good health and CMV-seronegative. Both conserved end residues are part of each CDR3. The D gene is left open where the match is weak. Clone size appears in some rows only: once, few, many, or a class for an expanded clone.

D gene	V gene	J gene	clone size	CDR3 DNA	CDR3 protein
.	TRBV7-9	TRBJ1-1	.	TGTGCCAGCAGCCTCCCGGAGGGCGCAGCTTTCTTT	CASSLPEGAAFF
.	TRBV18	TRBJ1-1	.	TGTGCCAGCTCACCAGGACTTCACACTGAAGCTTTCTTT	CASSPGLHTEAFF
TRBD1	TRBV18	TRBJ2-2	once	TGTGCCAGCTCACCGGGGACAGGGGGCATGACCGGGGAGCTGTTTTTT	CASSPGTGGMTGELFF
.	TRBV28	TRBJ1-5	.	TGTGCCAGCAGCCCAATTGGGCCCACCCAGCCCCAGCATTTT	CASSPIGPTQPQHF
.	TRBV7-9	TRBJ2-7	.	TGTGCCAGCAGCCACGCGGGGGCCCCCTACGAGCAGTACTTC	CASSHAGAPYEQYF
.	TRBV6-5	TRBJ1-1	.	TGTGCCAGCAGTTTAGACGGGACCCGGGGGACTGAAGCTTTCTTT	CASSLDGTRGTEAFF
.	TRBV6-5	TRBJ2-5	.	TGTGCCAGCAGTTATCGGACAGACCAAGAGACCCAGTACTTC	CASSYRTDQETQYF
.	TRBV10-1	TRBJ2-7	.	TGCGCCAGCAGTGAACAGCCCTCGTCAATCCAGTACTTC	CASSEQPSSIQYF
.	TRBV6-1	TRBJ1-4	.	TGTGCCAGCAGTGACAGGGCCCTGCGGGGACTGTTTTTT	CASSDRALRGLFF
TRBD1	TRBV7-2	TRBJ1-1	few	TGTGCCAGCAGCTTATATGGGACAGGGGTTACTGAAGCTTTCTTT	CASSLYGTGVTEAFF
.	TRBV28	TRBJ2-3	.	TGTGCCAGCAGTTTATGGGGCAGGGCCACAGATACGCAGTATTTT	CASSLWGRATDTQYF
.	TRBV27	TRBJ2-5	.	TGTGCCAGCAGTTCTCGAGGGTTTACGGAGACCCAGTACTTC	CASSSRGFTETQYF
.	TRBV6-5	TRBJ2-3	.	TGTGCCAGCAGTTATTCGCGGGGACTCGGGGATACGCAGTATTTT	CASSYSRGLGDTQYF
.	TRBV5-4	TRBJ1-1	.	TGTGCCAGCAGCTTGGAACCCTCAGGGAACACTGAAGCTTTCTTT	CASSLEPSGNTEAFF
.	TRBV7-9	TRBJ2-2	.	TGTGCCAGCAGCTTAGATTATGTGGGGGAGCTGTTTTTT	CASSLDYVGELFF
TRBD1	TRBV7-9	TRBJ1-1	.	TGTGCCAGCAGCTTGACGTTGGGACAGCTCGTTGAAGCTTTCTTT	CASSLTLGQLVEAFF
.	TRBV19	TRBJ1-2	.	TGTGCCACCCTCGTGGGAGTGAGGGGCTACACCTTC	CATLVGVRGYTF
TRBD1	TRBV28	TRBJ1-1	.	TGTGCCAGCAGTCCCGGACAGGGGGAAGTAGCTTTCTTT	CASSPGQGEVAFF
TRBD1	TRBV19	TRBJ1-2	.	TGTGCCACACGGGGGACAGCCAACTATGGCTACACCTTC	CATRGTANYGYTF
.	TRBV11-3	TRBJ2-2	.	TGTGCCAGCAGCACAACGAGGGAAGCACCCGGGGAGCTGTTTTTT	CASSTTREAPGELFF
TRBD2	TRBV6-5	TRBJ2-7	.	TGTGCCAGCACCTCTAGTGGGGGGGAGTACTTC	CASTSSGGEYF
.	TRBV13	TRBJ1-1	.	TGTGCCAGCAGCCCGAGAGGTGGAACTGAAGCTTTCTTT	CASSPRGGTEAFF
.	TRBV28	TRBJ1-2	.	TGTGCCAGCAGTTTGTCCGCCCGGTTAGACTATGGCTACACCTTC	CASSLSARLDYGYTF
.	TRBV18	TRBJ1-4	.	TGTGCCAGCTCACCGCAGGGTGGAACTAATGAAAAACTGTTTTTT	CASSPQGGTNEKLFF
TRBD1	TRBV6-5	TRBJ2-7	.	TGTGCCACCGGACAGGTGACGAGTCCCTACGAGCAGTACTTC	CATGQVTSPYEQYF
.	TRBV5-1	TRBJ2-1	.	TGCGCCAGCAGCTTGTACGGGGGGCGAACCGACAATGAGCAGTTCTTC	CASSLYGGRTDNEQFF
TRBD1	TRBV2	TRBJ1-3	.	TGTGCCAGCAGTGGTGAACAGGGGTACGGAAACACCATATATTTT	CASSGEQGYGNTIYF
TRBD1	TRBV19	TRBJ2-6	.	TGTGCCAGTACCGGTCCCGACGGGACAGGGTTTGGGGCCAACGTCCTGACTTTC	CASTGPDGTGFGANVLTF
.	TRBV5-6	TRBJ2-1	.	TGTGCCAGCAGCCCCTCTTTGGAGACCTACAATGAGCAGTTCTTC	CASSPSLETYNEQFF
.	TRBV7-2	TRBJ2-3	.	TGTGCCAGCAGCTCCGGACCGGGGGCAGATACGCAGTATTTT	CASSSGPGADTQYF
.	TRBV19	TRBJ1-6	few	TGTGCCAGTAGTATATCGGGAGGTGGCGATTCACCCCTCCACTTT	CASSISGGGDSPLHF
TRBD2	TRBV28	TRBJ2-3	.	TGTGCCAGCAGTTTATCCGGACTAGCGGGGACAGATACGCAGTATTTT	CASSLSGLAGTDTQYF
.	TRBV2	TRBJ1-1	.	TGTGCCAGCAGTGAAACTGGGCAGGAGGCTGAAGCTTTCTTT	CASSETGQEAEAFF
.	TRBV27	TRBJ1-5	once	TGTGCCAGCAGTTTACAGGGTGGCAATCAGCCCCAGCATTTT	CASSLQGGNQPQHF
.	TRBV2	TRBJ2-1	.	TGTGCCAGCAGTGAAGCAGCAGGGGGGTCCTACAATGAGCAGTTCTTC	CASSEAAGGSYNEQFF
TRBD1	TRBV29-1	TRBJ2-4	.	TGCAGCGTTTGGGACAGGGGAGACATTCAGTACTTC	CSVWDRGDIQYF
.	TRBV28	TRBJ2-7	.	TGTGCCAGCAGTTTAACTGACTTTAGCGAGCAGTACTTC	CASSLTDFSEQYF
TRBD1	TRBV5-4	TRBJ2-1	once	TGTGCCAGCAGCTTGTTGGGGACAGGGACCGCCAATGAGCAGTTCTTC	CASSLLGTGTANEQFF
TRBD2	TRBV4-2	TRBJ2-7	.	TGTGCCAGCAGCCAAGTATCGCTTAGCGGGACGTACGAGCAGTACTTC	CASSQVSLSGTYEQYF
TRBD1	TRBV27	TRBJ1-2	few	TGTGCCAGCAGTAGACAGGGCTATGGCTACACCTTC	CASSRQGYGYTF
TRBD2	TRBV4-3	TRBJ2-1	.	TGCGCCAGCAGCCAAGATGGAGCGGGAGGATTCTACAATGAGCAGTTCTTC	CASSQDGAGGFYNEQFF